This passage covers 8 T cell receptor beta chains from one sample sequenced in a study of vaccination and CD4 T cells after COVID-19. The study sequenced cultured CD4+ T cell DNA using the Oncomine TCR Beta short-read assay. A single record per CDR3 protein comes from TCRdb applying MiXCR to the PCR reads. Among around 20,000 distinct CDR3 sequences listed, 50% to 55% were seen once. Their antigens are not known. Specified treatment: approximately nine-day PBMC culture with coronavirus spike peptide pools or control peptides (ViraFEST assay). Sequenced sample: CD4+ T cells from blood, cultured in vitro. These receptors all come from a human donor who had recovered from COVID-19.

This clonotype was seen just once. This sequence joins TRBV24-1 and TRBJ2-1; TRBD2 matches 10 bases. CDR1 KGHDR and CDR2 SFDVKD come from the germline V gene. The CDR3 sequence is 16 residues long. The V segment lost 3 bases and the J segment 9 bases; nucleotides outside the gene matches: 10. CDR3 nucleotide sequence: TGTGCCACCAGTGATGCTTTAGCGGGAGGATTGAGTGAGCAGTTCTTC. Amino acid sequence: CATSDALAGGLSEQFF.

The genes are TRBV6-1 and TRBJ1-5; D gene unclear. The CDR3 is 13 amino acids. The germline V and J ends were trimmed by 7 bases and 0 bases, with 7 bases remaining between them. Germline V gene data show CDR1 as MNHNS and CDR2 as SASEGT. The CDR3 sequence is CASKAYSNQPQHF. The CDR3 bases are TGTGCCAGCAAGGCTTATAGCAATCAGCCCCAGCATTTT.

This clonotype was seen only a few times. The V gene is TRBV24-1, the J gene TRBJ2-7; D uncertain. Trimming took off 0 bases at V and 2 bases at J, with 7 bases between the two ends. The CDR3 is made up of 14 amino acids. Germline CDR1 KGHDR, CDR2 SFDVKD. This CDR3 is CATSDLLAPYEQYF. Here the CDR3 DNA reads TGTGCCACCAGTGATTTGCTTGCCCCCTACGAGCAGTACTTC.

The chain recombines TRBV11-2 with TRBJ1-2, with D possibly TRBD1 on 6 matching bases. Germline CDR1 reads SGHAT; CDR2 reads FQNNGV. Trimming left V 5 bases short and J 5 bases short, with 9 bases between. The CDR3 is 12 residues long. CDR3 protein: CASSGTGYGYTF. In nucleotides, the CDR3 is TGTGCCAGCAGCGGCACAGGGTATGGCTACACCTTC.

This chain links TRBV5-1 with TRBJ2-1, with D unclear. This CDR3 has 14 residues. V lost 0 bases and J lost 6, with 10 bases in between. From germline, CDR1 is SGHRS and CDR2 YFSETQ. CDR3 in DNA: TGCGCCAGCAGCTTGGCCAGGACCGCCAATGAGCAGTTCTTC. Its translation: CASSLARTANEQFF.

CDR3 loop: CATSRGSRGDLGETQYF. The CDR3 DNA is TGTGCCACCAGCAGAGGATCCCGGGGGGACTTGGGTGAGACCCAGTACTTC. The chain employs TRBV15 and TRBJ2-5; 7 bases agree with TRBD2. Germline values: CDR1 LNHNV, CDR2 YYDKDF (reference sequence). With V trimmed by 1 base and J by 5 bases, 13 bases remained unmatched. There are 17 residues in the CDR3.

This chain links TRBV7-8 with TRBJ1-4, with 10 bases fitting TRBD1. Germline V gene sequence: CDR1 SGHVS, CDR2 FQNEAQ. The CDR3 contains 16 residues. V was pared by 1 base and J by 8 bases, with 7 bases of the junction left unmatched. Here the CDR3 DNA reads TGTGCCAGCAGCTTAGGGGGGACAGGGGTTTACGAAAAACTGTTTTTT. Protein product: CASSLGGTGVYEKLFF.

This chain links TRBV14 with TRBJ1-5; weak D call: TRBD1 (5 bases). The germline gives CDR1 SGHDN, CDR2 FVKESK. The CDR3 consists of 14 residues. V was shortened by 5 bases and J by 0 bases, with 8 bases between the two germline ends. The chain's CDR3 is CASSYTGSNQPQHF. The CDR3 coding sequence is TGTGCCAGCAGCTACACAGGTAGCAATCAGCCCCAGCATTTT.